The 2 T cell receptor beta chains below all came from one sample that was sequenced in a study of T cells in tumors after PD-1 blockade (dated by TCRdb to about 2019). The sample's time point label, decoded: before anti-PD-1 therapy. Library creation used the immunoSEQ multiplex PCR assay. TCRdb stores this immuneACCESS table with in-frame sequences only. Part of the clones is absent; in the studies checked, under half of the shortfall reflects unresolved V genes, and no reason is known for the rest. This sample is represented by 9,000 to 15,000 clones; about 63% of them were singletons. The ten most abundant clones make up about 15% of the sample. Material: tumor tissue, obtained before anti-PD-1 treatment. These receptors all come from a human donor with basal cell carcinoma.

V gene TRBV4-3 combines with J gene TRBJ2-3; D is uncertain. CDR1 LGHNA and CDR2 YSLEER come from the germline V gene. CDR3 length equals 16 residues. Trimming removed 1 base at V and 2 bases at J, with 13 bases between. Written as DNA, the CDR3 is TGCGCCAGCAGCCAAGGGGAAGGGTCCCCCACAGATACGCAGTATTTT. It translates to CASSQGEGSPTDTQYF.

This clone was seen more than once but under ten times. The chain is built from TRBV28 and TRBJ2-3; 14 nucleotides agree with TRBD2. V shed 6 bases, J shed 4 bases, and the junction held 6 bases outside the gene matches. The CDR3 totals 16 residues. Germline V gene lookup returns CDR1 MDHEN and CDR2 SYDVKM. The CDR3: CASSPGLAGEADTQYF. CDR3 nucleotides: TGTGCCAGCAGCCCGGGACTAGCGGGAGAAGCAGATACGCAGTATTTT.